The clone carrying this T cell receptor beta chain was counted between two and nine times. The antigen remains undetermined. These gene names are mouse names. The read halts 4 residues ahead of the CDR3 end, with the missing end drawn from the germline J gene. Trimming took 0 bases from V and 2 from J, leaving 7 bases between them. Germline V gene data show CDR1 as NNHNN and CDR2 as SYGAGS (reference sequence). This CDR3 contains 14 residues. cDNA serving as the sequencing template came from extracted, reverse transcribed RNA. The method was immunoSEQ multiplex PCR; TCRdb's version includes in-frame clones alone and lacks a portion of them. This sample has under 350,000 clones and no singletons, with 0.9% to 1.5% in the ten largest. This specimen belongs to a study of CD8+ T cells in alopecia areata. Separation of pooled cutaneous lymph node cells was by sorting with CD4, CD8alpha, NKG2D, NKG2ACE and other markers.

General study results and limits: Affected lesional scalp, above all in alopecia totalis/universalis, was more clonal than normal scalp.

Sequencing was performed on CD4+ T cells sorted from a lymph node. The source is a C3H/HeJ mouse with alopecia areata. Strain haplotype (MHC): H2-k. The gene calls are TRBV13-2 and TRBJ2-5; D not resolved. CDR3 sequence: CASGDAHIQDTQYF. The DNA read from the CDR3 is TGTGCCAGCGGTGATGCCCACATCCAAGAC.